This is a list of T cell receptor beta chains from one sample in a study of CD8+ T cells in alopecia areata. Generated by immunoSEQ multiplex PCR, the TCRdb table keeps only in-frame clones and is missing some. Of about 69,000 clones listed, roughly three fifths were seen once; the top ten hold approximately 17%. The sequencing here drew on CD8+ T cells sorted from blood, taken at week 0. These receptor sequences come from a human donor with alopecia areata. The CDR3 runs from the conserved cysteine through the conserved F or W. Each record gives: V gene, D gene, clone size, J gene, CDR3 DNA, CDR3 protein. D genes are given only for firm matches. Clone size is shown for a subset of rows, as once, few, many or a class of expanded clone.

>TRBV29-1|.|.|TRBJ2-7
TGCAGCGTTGCTAGGTCTAGCGAAGCAAACGAGCAGTACTTC
CSVARSSEANEQYF
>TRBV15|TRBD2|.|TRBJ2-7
TGTGCCACCAGCACCCTAGTGGGGGGGAAAACTTACGAGCAGTACTTC
CATSTLVGGKTYEQYF
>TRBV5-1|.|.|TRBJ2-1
TGCGCCAGCAGACTTTCCGGGGGCGGGAACAATGAGCAGTTCTTC
CASRLSGGGNNEQFF
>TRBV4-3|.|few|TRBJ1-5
TGCGCCAGCAGCCAAGAGCGAGTTTGGCAGCCCCAGCATTTT
CASSQERVWQPQHF
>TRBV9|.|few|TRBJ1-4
TGTGCCAGCAGCGTAGGGTTGACAGCAAATGAAAAACTGTTTTTT
CASSVGLTANEKLFF
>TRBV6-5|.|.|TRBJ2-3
TGTGCCAGCAGTTACGCAGCACCAGATACGCAGTATTTT
CASSYAAPDTQYF
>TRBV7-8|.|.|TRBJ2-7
TGTGCCAGCAGCTTAGCGGGACACCCTACCTACGAGCAGTACTTC
CASSLAGHPTYEQYF
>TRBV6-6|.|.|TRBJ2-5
TGTGCCAGCGGAATTACAGGGCAGTTAGAGACCCAGTACTTC
CASGITGQLETQYF
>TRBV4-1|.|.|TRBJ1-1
TGCGCCAGCAGCCACCAAGGAATTGGGGCAACTGAAGCTTTCTTT
CASSHQGIGATEAFF
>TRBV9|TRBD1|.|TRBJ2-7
TGTGCCAGCAGCGTAGGAGGGACAGGGCTAGTAACGCAGTACTTC
CASSVGGTGLVTQYF
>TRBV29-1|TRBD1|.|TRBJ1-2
TGCAGCGTTGAGGGACAGGGTGTTTACGGCTACACCTTC
CSVEGQGVYGYTF
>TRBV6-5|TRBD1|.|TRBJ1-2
TGTGCCAGCAGTTACAGGGGGCCGAATGGCTACACCTTC
CASSYRGPNGYTF
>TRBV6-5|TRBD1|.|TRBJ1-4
TGTGCCAGCAGTTACTCGTTTACAGGGGAGCGTGAAAAACTGTTTTTT
CASSYSFTGEREKLFF
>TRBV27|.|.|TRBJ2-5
TGTGCCAGCAGTTTAAATCCCGCCAGCTTACAAGAGACCCAGTACTTC
CASSLNPASLQETQYF
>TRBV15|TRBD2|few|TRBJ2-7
TGTGCCACCAGCAGAGATACTAGCGGGAGCTACGAGCAGTACTTC
CATSRDTSGSYEQYF
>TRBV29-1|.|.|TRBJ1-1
TGCAGCGTTGCCGGGGCCCACACTGAAGCTTTCTTT
CSVAGAHTEAFF
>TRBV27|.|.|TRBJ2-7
TGTGCCAGCAGTTCGACAGGATACGAGCAGTACTTC
CASSSTGYEQYF
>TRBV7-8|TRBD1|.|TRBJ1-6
TGTGCCAGCAGCTTAGTTGGACAGGGGGCGCGACTCCTCCACTTT
CASSLVGQGARLLHF
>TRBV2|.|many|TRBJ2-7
TGTGCCAGCAGTGAATTTAGCGGTCGGGGTACAAACTACGAGCAGTACTTC
CASSEFSGRGTNYEQYF
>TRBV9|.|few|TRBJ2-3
TGTGCCAGCAGCGAAACGGACCCGTTAAGCACAGATACGCAGTATTTT
CASSETDPLSTDTQYF
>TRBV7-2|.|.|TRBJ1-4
TGTGCCAGCAGCGGTGACAGGAATGAAAAACTGTTTTTT
CASSGDRNEKLFF
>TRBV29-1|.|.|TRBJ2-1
TGCAGCTCTTTGGACAGCTCGACTTACAATGAGCAGTTCTTC
CSSLDSSTYNEQFF
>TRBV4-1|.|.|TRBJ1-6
TGCGCCAGCAGCCAAGGGGGCGGGGGCGGTTCACCCCTCCACTTT
CASSQGGGGGSPLHF
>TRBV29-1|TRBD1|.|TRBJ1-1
TGCAGCGTGGAGGGACAGGGTGGCACTGAAGCTTTCTTT
CSVEGQGGTEAFF
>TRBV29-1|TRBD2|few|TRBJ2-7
TGCAGCGTTCGACTAGCGGGGGGGCTCGAGTACGAGCAGTACTTC
CSVRLAGGLEYEQYF
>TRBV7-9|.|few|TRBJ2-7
TGTGCCAGCAGCTCATTTTCCTGGGACGGAATTTACGAGCAGTACTTC
CASSSFSWDGIYEQYF
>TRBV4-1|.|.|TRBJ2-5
TGCGCCAGCAGCCCCCAGGCAATAGCGGCTAAAGAGACCCAGTACTTC
CASSPQAIAAKETQYF
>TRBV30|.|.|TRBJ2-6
TGTGCCTGGAGTGTAAGCTCTGGGGCCAACGTCCTGACTTTC
CAWSVSSGANVLTF
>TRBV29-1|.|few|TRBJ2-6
TGCAGCGTTGGGTCCAACGTCCTGACTTTC
CSVGSNVLTF
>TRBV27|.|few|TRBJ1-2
TGTGCCAGCAGTTCTGGACACTCCTATGGCTACACCTTC
CASSSGHSYGYTF
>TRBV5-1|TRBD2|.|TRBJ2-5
TGCGCCAGCAGCCCCCGGCTAGCGGGGGCAGAGACCCAGTACTTC
CASSPRLAGAETQYF
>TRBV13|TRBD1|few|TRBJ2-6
TGTGCCAGCAGCAACCGGGACAGGGATTCTGGGGCCAACGTCCTGACTTTC
CASSNRDRDSGANVLTF
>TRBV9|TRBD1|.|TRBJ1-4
TGTGCCGGCAGCGTTGGGACAGTCCTCAATGAAAAACTGTTTTTT
CAGSVGTVLNEKLFF
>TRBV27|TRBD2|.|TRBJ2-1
TGTGCCAGCACCTCGACTAGCGGGTTCTACAATGAGCAGTTCTTC
CASTSTSGFYNEQFF
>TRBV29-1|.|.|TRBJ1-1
TGCAGCGTTGCCGCCGCGGACACTGAAGCTTTCTTT
CSVAAADTEAFF
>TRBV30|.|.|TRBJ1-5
TGTGCCTGGACCGATGGAGGACCCCAGCATTTT
CAWTDGGPQHF
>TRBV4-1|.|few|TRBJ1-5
TGCGCCAGCAGCCAAGGAGGAGGGGCCGGGGCCAGCAATCAGCCCCAGCATTTT
CASSQGGGAGASNQPQHF
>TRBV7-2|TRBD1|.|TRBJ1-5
TGTGCCAGCAGCTTAGGACAGGGGCTTAGGGGACAGCATTTT
CASSLGQGLRGQHF
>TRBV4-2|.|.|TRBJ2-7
TGTGCCAGCAGCCAAGAAACGACAGGCCAATCCTACGAGCAGTACTTC
CASSQETTGQSYEQYF
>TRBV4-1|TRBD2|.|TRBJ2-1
TGCGCCAGCAGCCGAGGACTAGGGAGCGATGAGCAGTTCTTC
CASSRGLGSDEQFF
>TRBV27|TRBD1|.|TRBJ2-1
TGTGCCAGCACCCCGGGACAGGGAAGGTATGAGCAGTTCTTC
CASTPGQGRYEQFF
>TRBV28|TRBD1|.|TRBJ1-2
TGTGCCAGCAGTTTAAGGGGGCTCTATGGCTACACCTTC
CASSLRGLYGYTF
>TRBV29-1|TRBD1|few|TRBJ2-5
TGCACGGGACAGGGGCAAGAGACCCAGTACTTC
CTGQGQETQYF
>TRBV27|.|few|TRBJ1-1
TGTGCCAGCAGTTTTGCCGGGACCAACACTGAAGCTTTCTTT
CASSFAGTNTEAFF